This T cell receptor (beta chain) was captured in a study of T cells in Graves' hyperthyroidism and ophthalmopathy (dated by TCRdb to between 2017 and 2020). As for the study more broadly: Peripheral blood samples were taken at initial diagnosis, before any treatment was given. Once sampling was done, hyperthyroidism patients were given methimazole at a starting dose of 30 mg daily, whereas ophthalmopathy patients were given high-dose intravenous methylprednisolone. Whether ophthalmopathy could be predicted prospectively was tested in an independent validation cohort made up of approximately 19 hyperthyroidism patients plus 17 patients who later progressed to ophthalmopathy. The paper reports TCR Vbeta CDR3 sequencing of 135 peripheral blood samples: around 45 ophthalmopathy, over 70 hyperthyroidism and 17 progressor patients. A discovery cohort of about a hundred patients, roughly 45 with Graves' ophthalmopathy and roughly 59 with stable Graves' hyperthyroidism, was used to find distinguishing TCR V-J signatures. The roughly 91 discovery patients were randomly divided into training and test sets at a 7:3 ratio. Thyroid tissue and blood T-cell repertoires from six Graves' hyperthyroidism patients were also compared in the study.

On the study overall, not on this receptor specifically: In validation, the model predicted progression to ophthalmopathy with 55% to 71% sensitivity and approximately 74% specificity, a median of roughly seven months before onset. Sample size was not statistically predetermined, and blinding of investigators to group allocation was not performed. Most expanded thyroid clonotypes (frequency above 0.001) were also detected in blood, suggesting blood repertoires may reflect thyroid immune responses. In cross-validation, a model built on a 13 V-J signature told ophthalmopathy apart from stable hyperthyroidism with about 90% sensitivity and roughly 81% specificity, and in testing the same model reached 80%/75%.

Stable Graves' hyperthyroidism was defined as the absence of progression to ophthalmopathy over 18 months of follow-up. Hyperthyroidism patients were aged 18 to 65 years and newly diagnosed, with disease duration of less than 2 months. The study excluded patients with uncontrolled infections, other autoimmune diseases, pregnancy or lactation. Diagnoses were established on the basis of clinical symptoms, serum thyroxine and TRAb, thyroid ultrasound, and orbital computed tomography. PBMCs were separated from about 10 ml of fresh peripheral blood using Ficoll-Paque density gradient centrifugation. Trizol reagent was used to extract total RNA, and RNA quality was then checked on an Agilent 2100 Bioanalyzer. There are many counts of this clonotype. No cognate antigen has been identified for it. Base qualities are not at hand, and no much larger clone is one base apart. The TCR beta CDR3 regions were amplified from the RNA transcripts. A first-round RT-PCR of the TCR CDR3 used the HTBI primer set with the Qiagen OneStep RT-PCR kit. Libraries were constructed in a second round of multiplex PCR, after which size selection and purification were carried out. Sequencing of the libraries was done on an Illumina HiSeq2000 using paired-end 100 bp reads. Under the source paper's analysis protocol: SOAPnuke was used to process the raw data, throwing out any read that contained adapters or uncalled bases, had a mean Phred below 15, or lacked an exact constant-primer or identifier match. COPE v1.2.5 was used to merge high-quality paired reads, and clonotypes were defined as unique nucleotide sequences. Clonotypes were aligned to IMGT TRBV, TRBD and TRBJ reference segments using MiTCR v1.1. The analysis included only V-J combinations with a frequency above 0.0001, which together covered roughly 99% of the repertoires. A TCS score was defined as the ratio of F50 (clonal expansion) to E x V (chaos), with BLOSUM62-based TCRdist applied between CDR3 peptides within each V-J. Welch's t-statistics and random forest reduced 450 to 600 V-J features to 13, which were used in a naive Bayes classifier (R e1071). TCRdb reprocessing: public reads trimmed at Q25 with fastp, clones called with MiXCR, in-frame beta chains kept. Each record represents a unique CDR3 protein, reported with the most common genes and DNA among its rows. The authors' filters were not applied to this entry. The sample records about 560,000 distinct CDR3 sequences, about a sixth of which are singletons. The ten largest account for roughly 6.6% of the sample.

V trim: 2 bases; J trim: 10 bases; unmatched bases: 6. The CDR3, from cysteine to phenylalanine, totals 15 residues. Just CDR3 DNA is preserved here, 45 bases in frame from base 1. CDR1 and CDR2 are read off the germline V gene as SGHAT and FQNNGV. The sequence was obtained from a woman between 25 and 40 years old with Graves' hyperthyroidism. Material for sequencing was blood. Recombination joined TRBV11-2 with TRBJ1-6, with 9 middle bases fitting TRBD1. The DNA is as follows: TGTGCCAGCAGCTTACCAGGACAGGGGTTGTCACCCCTCCACTTT. The resulting protein is CASSLPGQGLSPLHF.